The rows below give T cell receptor beta chains drawn from one sample of a study of PD-1 blockade in classical Hodgkin lymphoma. Sequencing was performed with immunoSEQ multiplex PCR; in TCRdb, only in-frame clones are kept and a portion is missing. The sample holds tens of thousands of clones, 78% seen once. The specimen was peripheral blood mononuclear cells (PBMCs), collected before the fourth cycle of nivolumab. These receptors were collected from a human donor with classical Hodgkin lymphoma. CDR3s include the opening cysteine and the closing phenylalanine or tryptophan. A D gene is named only where the DNA matches it firmly. Clone sizes are given selectively: once, few, many, or a class where the clone is expanded.

clone size | J gene | V gene | D gene | CDR3 protein | CDR3 DNA
once | TRBJ2-1 | TRBV18 | TRBD2 | CASSPRLAGAYNEQFF | TGTGCCAGCTCACCACGTCTAGCGGGAGCCTACAATGAGCAGTTCTTC
NA | TRBJ2-7 | TRBV18 | TRBD1 | CASSPATGEREQYF | TGTGCCAGCTCACCAGCCACAGGGGAGCGCGAGCAGTACTTC
NA | TRBJ2-1 | TRBV10-3 | NA | CAISDAGGSYNEQFF | TGTGCCATCAGTGACGCGGGCGGCTCCTACAATGAGCAGTTCTTC
NA | TRBJ2-1 | TRBV7-6 | NA | CASSLGAGLYNEQFF | TGTGCCAGCAGCTTAGGGGCCGGGCTCTACAATGAGCAGTTCTTC
NA | TRBJ2-2 | TRBV7-7 | TRBD2 | CASTPGGADTGELFF | TGTGCTAGCACCCCCGGGGGGGCGGACACCGGGGAGCTGTTTTTT
once | TRBJ2-5 | TRBV9 | TRBD2 | CASSVGLGLGRETQYF | TGTGCCAGCAGCGTCGGACTAGGACTTGGTCGGGAGACCCAGTACTTC
NA | TRBJ1-1 | TRBV19 | TRBD1 | CASSTTGITEAFF | TGTGCCAGTAGTACGACAGGGATAACTGAAGCTTTCTTT
once | TRBJ1-5 | TRBV5-5 | TRBD1 | CASSYGTGSNQPQHF | TGTGCCAGCAGCTACGGGACAGGTAGCAATCAGCCCCAGCATTTT
NA | TRBJ1-5 | TRBV7-6 | NA | CASSLRIDQPQHF | TGTGCCAGCAGCTTAAGAATAGATCAGCCCCAGCATTTT
NA | TRBJ2-7 | TRBV19 | NA | CASSINKHTYEQYF | TGTGCCAGTAGTATTAACAAGCACACCTACGAGCAGTACTTC
NA | TRBJ2-6 | TRBV7-8 | NA | CASSFRYSGANVLTF | TGTGCCAGCAGCTTCAGGTACTCTGGGGCCAACGTCCTGACTTTC
many | TRBJ2-7 | TRBV11-2 | TRBD2 | CASSPRGTSVDEQYF | TGTGCCAGCAGCCCCCGAGGGACTAGCGTCGATGAGCAGTACTTC
NA | TRBJ2-7 | TRBV6-6 | NA | CASSYDRSYEQYF | TGTGCCAGCAGTTACGACAGGTCCTACGAGCAGTACTTC
NA | TRBJ1-4 | TRBV19 | NA | CASRMVSTNEKLFF | TGTGCCAGTAGGATGGTGTCAACTAATGAAAAACTGTTTTTT
NA | TRBJ2-3 | TRBV5-1 | NA | CASSLEPTSTDTQYF | TGCGCCAGCAGCTTGGAACCCACTAGCACAGATACGCAGTATTTT
NA | TRBJ2-2 | TRBV6-1 | TRBD2 | CAIMGGRANTGELFF | TGTGCCATCATGGGCGGGAGGGCCAACACCGGGGAGCTGTTTTTT
NA | TRBJ1-3 | TRBV6-1 | TRBD1 | CASRATGAGNTIYF | TGTGCCAGCAGGGCGACAGGGGCTGGAAACACCATATATTTT
NA | TRBJ1-2 | TRBV2 | TRBD1 | CASTPDRGLVYGYTF | TGTGCCAGCACCCCGGACAGGGGGCTAGTCTATGGCTACACCTTC
NA | TRBJ2-5 | TRBV7-6 | NA | CASSVNRDPQETQYF | TGTGCCAGCAGCGTTAACAGGGACCCACAAGAGACCCAGTACTTC